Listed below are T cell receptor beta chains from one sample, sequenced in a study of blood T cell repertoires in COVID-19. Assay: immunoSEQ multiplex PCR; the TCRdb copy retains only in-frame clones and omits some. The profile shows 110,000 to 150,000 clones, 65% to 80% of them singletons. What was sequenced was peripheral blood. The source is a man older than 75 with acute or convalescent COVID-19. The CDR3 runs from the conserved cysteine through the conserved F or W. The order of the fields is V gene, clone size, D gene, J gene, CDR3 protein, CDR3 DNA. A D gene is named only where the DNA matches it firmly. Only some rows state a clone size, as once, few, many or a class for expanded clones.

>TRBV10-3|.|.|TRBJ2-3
CAISEGGGWRGTDTQYF
TGTGCCATCAGTGAGGGAGGAGGTTGGCGGGGTACAGATACGCAGTATTTT
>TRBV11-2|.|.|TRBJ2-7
CASSFRPESSYEQYF
TGTGCCAGCAGCTTTCGGCCGGAGAGCTCCTACGAGCAGTACTTC
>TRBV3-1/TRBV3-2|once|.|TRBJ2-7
CASSPSSYEQYF
TGTGCCAGCAGCCCCAGCTCCTACGAGCAGTACTTC
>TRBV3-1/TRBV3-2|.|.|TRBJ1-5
CASSQDRGGSQHF
TGTGCCAGCAGCCAAGATAGGGGTGGGTCCCAGCATTTT
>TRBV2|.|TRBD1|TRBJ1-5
CASSLGQVSNQPQHF
TGTGCCAGCAGCCTCGGACAGGTTAGCAATCAGCCCCAGCATTTT
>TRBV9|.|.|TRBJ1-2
CASSVGERANYGYTF
TGTGCCAGCAGCGTAGGAGAGAGGGCCAACTATGGCTACACCTTC
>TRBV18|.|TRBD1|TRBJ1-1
CASSPFTGGGEDEAFF
TGTGCCAGCTCACCTTTCACAGGGGGCGGAGAGGATGAAGCTTTCTTT
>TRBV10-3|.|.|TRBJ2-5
CATGRRDVETQYF
TGTGCCACGGGACGGCGGGACGTAGAGACCCAGTACTTC
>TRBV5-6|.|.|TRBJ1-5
CASSRGRPNQPQHF
TGTGCCAGCAGCCGAGGGCGCCCAAATCAGCCCCAGCATTTT
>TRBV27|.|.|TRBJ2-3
CASTGRGTDTQYF
TGTGCCAGCACGGGCAGGGGCACAGATACGCAGTATTTT
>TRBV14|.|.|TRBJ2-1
CASSQDGTNYNEQFF
TGTGCCAGCAGCCAAGACGGGACAAACTACAATGAGCAGTTCTTC
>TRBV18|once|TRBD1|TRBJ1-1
CASSLDRGANTEAFF
TGTGCCAGCTCACTTGACAGGGGCGCGAACACTGAAGCTTTCTTT
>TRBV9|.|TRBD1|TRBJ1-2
CASTGQARPIYGYTF
TGTGCCAGCACCGGACAGGCACGGCCCATCTATGGCTACACCTTC
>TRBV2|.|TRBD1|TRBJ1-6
CASRTSTGVSSPLHF
TGTGCCAGCAGAACCTCGACAGGGGTTAGCTCACCCCTCCACTTT
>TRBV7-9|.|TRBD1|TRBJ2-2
CASSRQGGTGELFF
TGTGCCAGCAGTCGACAGGGTGGTACCGGGGAGCTGTTTTTT
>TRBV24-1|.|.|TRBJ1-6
CATSDFRQCIPPLHF
TGTGCCACCAGTGATTTCAGGCAGTGCATCCCACCCCTCCACTTT
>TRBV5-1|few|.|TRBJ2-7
CASSHSERRSEQYF
TGCGCCAGCAGCCATTCTGAGCGTCGAAGCGAGCAGTACTTC
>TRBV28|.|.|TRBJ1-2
CASSSPETNGGGYTF
TGTGCCAGCAGTTCCCCGGAGACTAACGGAGGGGGCTACACCTTC
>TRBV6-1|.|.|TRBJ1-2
CASSEAASGRYGYTF
TGTGCCAGCAGTGAAGCGGCGTCGGGTCGGTATGGCTACACCTTC
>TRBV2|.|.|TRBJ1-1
CASKVDQDTEAFF
TGTGCCAGCAAGGTGGATCAGGACACTGAAGCTTTCTTT
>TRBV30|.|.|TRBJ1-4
CAWSVGGAEKLFF
TGTGCCTGGAGTGTCGGCGGCGCCGAAAAACTGTTTTTT
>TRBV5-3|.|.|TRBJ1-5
CARSLVGQSGNQPQHF
TGTGCCAGAAGCTTAGTCGGACAGAGTGGCAATCAGCCCCAGCATTTT
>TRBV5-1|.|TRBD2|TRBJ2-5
CASSATGGRETQYF
TGCGCCAGCAGCGCAACGGGGGGGAGAGAGACCCAGTACTTC
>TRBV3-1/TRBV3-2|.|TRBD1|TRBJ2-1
CASSPGQSSYNEQFF
TGTGCCAGCAGCCCGGGACAGAGCTCCTACAATGAGCAGTTCTTC
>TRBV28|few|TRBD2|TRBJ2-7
CASSGGGDYEQYF
TGTGCCAGCAGTGGCGGGGGTGATTACGAGCAGTACTTC
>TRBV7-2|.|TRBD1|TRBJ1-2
CASSLGRDSRGYTF
TGTGCCAGCAGTTTGGGCCGGGACAGCCGGGGCTACACCTTC
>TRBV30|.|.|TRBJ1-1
CAWSVSRENTEAFF
TGTGCCTGGAGTGTAAGCAGGGAGAACACTGAAGCTTTCTTT
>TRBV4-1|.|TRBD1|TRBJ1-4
CASSQGTGATNEKLFF
TGCGCCAGCAGCCAAGGGACAGGGGCAACTAATGAAAAACTGTTTTTT
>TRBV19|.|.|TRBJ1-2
CASSIQYRDGYTF
TGTGCCAGTAGTATTCAATACAGGGATGGCTACACCTTC
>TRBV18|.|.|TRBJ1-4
CASSPRGPTNEKLFF
TGTGCCAGCTCACCACGCGGCCCAACTAATGAAAAACTGTTTTTT
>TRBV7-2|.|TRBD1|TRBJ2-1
CASSTTGQGNNEQFF
TGTGCCAGCAGCACAACTGGACAGGGCAACAATGAGCAGTTCTTC
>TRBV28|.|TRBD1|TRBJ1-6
CASRLYQGGNSPLHF
TGTGCCAGCCGGTTGTATCAGGGGGGTAATTCACCCCTCCACTTT
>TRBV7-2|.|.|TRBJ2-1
CASSLGVTGNEQFF
TGTGCCAGCAGCTTAGGCGTAACGGGCAATGAGCAGTTCTTC
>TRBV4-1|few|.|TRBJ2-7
CASSQAPGGEQYF
TGCGCCAGCAGCCAAGCCCCCGGGGGCGAGCAGTACTTC
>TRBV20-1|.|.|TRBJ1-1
CSAGRGAAFF
TGCAGCGCTGGCCGGGGGGCAGCTTTCTTT
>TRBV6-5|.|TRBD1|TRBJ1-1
CASRPTGTGSAFF
TGTGCCAGCAGGCCCACCGGGACAGGAAGTGCTTTCTTT
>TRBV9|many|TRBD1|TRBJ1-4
CASSPTDRVEKLFF
TGTGCCAGCAGCCCCACGGACAGGGTCGAAAAACTGTTTTTT
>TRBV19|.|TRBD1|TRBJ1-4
CASKEGQGYEKLFF
TGTGCCAGTAAGGAGGGACAGGGGTATGAAAAACTGTTTTTT
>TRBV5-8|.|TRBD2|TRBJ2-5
CASSLGGGGLQETQYF
TGTGCCAGCAGCTTGGGTGGCGGGGGGCTTCAAGAGACCCAGTACTTC
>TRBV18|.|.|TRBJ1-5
CASSPPGQGGNQPQHF
TGTGCCAGCTCACCACCGGGGCAGGGCGGCAATCAGCCCCAGCATTTT
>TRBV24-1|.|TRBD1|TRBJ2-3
CATGWTGEADTQYF
TGTGCCACCGGATGGACAGGGGAGGCAGATACGCAGTATTTT
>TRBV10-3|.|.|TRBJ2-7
CAISPDTADYEQYF
TGTGCCATCAGTCCGGACACGGCAGACTACGAGCAGTACTTC
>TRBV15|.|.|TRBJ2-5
CATSREQTGETQYF
TGTGCCACCAGCAGAGAGCAGACTGGGGAGACCCAGTACTTC
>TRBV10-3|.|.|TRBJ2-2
CATGGNTGELFF
TGTGCAACCGGGGGGAACACCGGGGAGCTGTTTTTT
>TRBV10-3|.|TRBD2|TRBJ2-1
CAISGAGPDPNEQFF
TGTGCCATCAGTGGAGCGGGACCCGACCCCAATGAGCAGTTCTTC
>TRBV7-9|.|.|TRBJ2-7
CASSFLSGDYEQYF
TGTGCCAGCAGCTTCCTCTCCGGGGACTACGAGCAGTACTTC
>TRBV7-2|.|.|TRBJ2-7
CASSLVTGSSYEQYF
TGTGCCAGCAGCTTAGTGACAGGTAGCTCCTACGAGCAGTACTTC
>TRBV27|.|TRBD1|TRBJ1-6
CASSPRTGYSYNSPLHF
TGTGCCAGCAGTCCAAGGACAGGCTACTCCTATAATTCACCCCTCCACTTT
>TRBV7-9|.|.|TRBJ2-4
CASSLQGIQYF
TGTGCCAGCAGCTTACAGGGCATTCAGTACTTC
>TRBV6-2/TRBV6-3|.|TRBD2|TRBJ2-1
CASSSGGEQFF
TGTGCCAGCAGCTCGGGGGGAGAGCAGTTCTTC
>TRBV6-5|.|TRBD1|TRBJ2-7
CASKPLDRGYYEQYF
TGTGCCAGCAAACCCTTGGACAGGGGGTACTACGAGCAGTACTTC
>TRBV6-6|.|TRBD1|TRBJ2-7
CASSYLTGQGVREQYF
TGTGCCAGCAGTTACCTGACCGGACAGGGAGTAAGGGAGCAGTACTTC